The TCR beta chain under discussion was sequenced for a study of blood T cell repertoires in COVID-19. Study in general: Some COVID-19 samples were acute and others convalescent; all came from the United States, Italy and Spain. Sample material is recorded as cDNA or gDNA derived from T cells, B-cell-depleted T cells, or PBMCs.

The V gene's germline CDR1 is SGHRS and CDR2 YFSETQ. Trimming shortened V by 0 bases and J by 8 bases, and 21 bases separated the two germline ends. The CDR3 is 17 amino acids. Per the original data handling: Reference gene primer amplification gave nucleated cell count estimates. Repertoires were generated with immunoSEQ multiplex PCR, while TCRdb's copy carries only in-frame clones and drops some. V and J calls and clone size come straight from that table; D and trimming were deduced from the DNA. This sample has around 180,000 clones, with 70% to 90% found just once. V usage is TRBV5-1 and J usage is TRBJ2-1, with D possibly being TRBD2 (7 bases). The sample taken for sequencing was peripheral blood. The TCR was taken from a woman in her twenties or thirties with acute or convalescent COVID-19. The CDR3 loop is CASSLVGGGRARDEQFF. For the CDR3, the DNA is TGCGCCAGCAGCTTGGTCGGAGGGGGGAGGGCCAGGGATGAGCAGTTCTTC.